This TCR beta chain was sequenced in a study of OX40 agonist ivuxolimab in advanced cancers. Assay used: immunoSEQ multiplex PCR; TCRdb lists only in-frame clones, some missing. The sample has approximately 82,000 clones; around four fifths are singletons. Study outcomes and limitations: Expanded peripheral T-cell antigen specificity went undetermined.

The CDR3 length is 15 residues. Germline V gene data show CDR1 as LNHDA and CDR2 as SQIVND (reference sequence). The ends lost 7 bases at V and 3 bases at J; junction bases unmatched: 8. To note about this clone: The antigen is not known.

V is TRBV19 and J is TRBJ2-2; 7 bases align to TRBD1. This TCR was sampled from an adult with an advanced solid tumor such as melanoma, head and neck, liver or kidney cancer. Source: CD4+ or CD8+ T cells sorted from blood, taken in a trial of the OX40 agonist ivuxolimab. DNA for the CDR3: TGTGCCAGTACCCAAGGGGACAGATACACCGGGGAGCTGTTTTTT. Protein product: CASTQGDRYTGELFF. Looking up the rest from reference TRBV19 and TRBJ2-2 gives the full variable domain: DGGITQSPKYLFRKEGQNVTLSCEQNLNHDAMYWYRQDPGQGLRLIYYSQIVNDFQKGDIAEGYSVSREKKESFPLTVTSAQKNPTAFYLCASTQGDRYTGELFFGEGSRLTVL.